The clone carrying this T cell receptor beta chain showed up just a few times. The sample is drawn from a study of T cells in Graves' hyperthyroidism and ophthalmopathy. The overall study: Once the initial diagnosis was made, peripheral blood was obtained before any treatment.

Graves' hyperthyroidism was deemed stable absent ophthalmopathy progression within 18 months. Patients aged 18 to 65 had newly diagnosed hyperthyroidism lasting under 2 months. Exclusion of a patient resulted from uncontrolled infection, other autoimmune disease, pregnancy or lactation. V lost 3 bases and J lost 3, with 12 bases in between. Germline CDR1 and CDR2: MGHRA and YSYEKL. The CDR3 is 15 amino acids. TCR beta CDR3 regions were amplified from RNA transcripts. The HTBI primer set was used in a first-round RT-PCR of the TCR CDR3. Using its own MiXCR run on the multiplex PCR reads, TCRdb lists one record per CDR3 protein. Of a few hundred thousand distinct CDR3 sequences in the sample, roughly 15% were seen once.

Sequencing input: blood. This receptor was identified in a woman aged 18-35 years with Graves' hyperthyroidism. The chain couples TRBV4-1 to TRBJ2-1; D might be TRBD1 (6 bases). The CDR3 region has the DNA TGCGCCAGCAGCCAGTGGGAAGGGGGCTACAATGAGCAGTTCTTC. Translation gives CASSQWEGGYNEQFF.